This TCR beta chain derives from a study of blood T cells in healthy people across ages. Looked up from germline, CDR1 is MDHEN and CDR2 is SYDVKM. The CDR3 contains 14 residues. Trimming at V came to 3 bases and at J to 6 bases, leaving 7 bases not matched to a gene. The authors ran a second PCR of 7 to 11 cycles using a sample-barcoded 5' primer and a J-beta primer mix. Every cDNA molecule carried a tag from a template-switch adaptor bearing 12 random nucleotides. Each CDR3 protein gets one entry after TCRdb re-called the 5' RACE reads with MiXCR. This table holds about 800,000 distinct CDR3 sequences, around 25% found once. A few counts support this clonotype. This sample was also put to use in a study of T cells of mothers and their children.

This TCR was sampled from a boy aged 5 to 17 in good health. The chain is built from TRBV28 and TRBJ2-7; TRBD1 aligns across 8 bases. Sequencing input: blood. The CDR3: CASSLPGGGGEQYF. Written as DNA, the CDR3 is TGTGCCAGCAGTTTGCCAGGGGGCGGTGGCGAGCAGTACTTC.